Listed below are T cell receptor beta chains from one sample, sequenced in a study of cytomegalovirus exposure and HLA in healthy donors. Only in-frame clones appear in the TCRdb table, and some are missing; sequencing was by immunoSEQ multiplex PCR. This table has over 150,000 clones, around 83% appearing once. The sample was PBMCs. The receptors derive from a woman aged 25 to 39 in good health and CMV-seropositive. Both conserved end residues are part of each CDR3. D genes are given only for firm matches. Size tells how often a clone was seen (once, few, many) or the class of an expanded clone, and some rows leave it out.

j_call v_call d_call clone_size cdr3_nt cdr3_aa
TRBJ2-5 TRBV25-1 NA few TGTGCCAGCAGTGAATCCCACAGGGGGGGAATAAAGACCCAGTACTTC CASSESHRGGIKTQYF
TRBJ2-1 TRBV11-2 NA NA TGTGCCAGCAGCCCCCTTTGGGCGCCGTACAATGAGCAGTTCTTC CASSPLWAPYNEQFF
TRBJ2-7 TRBV13 NA once TGTGCCAGCAGCCGCTGGGGCAGGAACGAGCAGTACTTC CASSRWGRNEQYF
TRBJ1-1 TRBV5-4 NA NA TGTGCCAGCAGCTTGGCAGGGATGAACACTGAAGCTTTCTTT CASSLAGMNTEAFF
TRBJ1-1 TRBV5-1 NA NA TGCGCCAGCAGCTTGTCCAGGGTAGAGTATACTGAAGCTTTCTTT CASSLSRVEYTEAFF
TRBJ2-1 TRBV28 NA few TGTGCCAGCAGTTTGGCTAGTAGAACCCTTGAGCAGTTCTTC CASSLASRTLEQFF
TRBJ2-5 TRBV5-1 NA NA TGCGCCAGCAGCCTTGACAGGCCGGTGGGAGAGACCCAGTACTTC CASSLDRPVGETQYF
TRBJ1-1 TRBV18 NA NA TGTGCCAGCTCGGTAGGAGTAGGATTGATGAACACTGAAGCTTTCTTT CASSVGVGLMNTEAFF
TRBJ1-5 TRBV7-2 NA NA TGTGCCAGCAGCTTACATGGCCCCCTGGCCCAGCCCCAGCATTTT CASSLHGPLAQPQHF
TRBJ2-1 TRBV2 TRBD2 NA TGTGCCAGCAGTGATTGGCGGGAGGCCTACAATGAGCAGTTCTTC CASSDWREAYNEQFF
TRBJ1-5 TRBV19 NA NA TGTGCCAGTAATTCCCAGGGGCATCAGCCCCAGCATTTT CASNSQGHQPQHF
TRBJ1-1 TRBV7-6 NA NA TGTGCCAGCAGCGTGGGACACGCAAACACTGAAGCTTTCTTT CASSVGHANTEAFF
TRBJ2-3 TRBV9 NA NA TGTGCCAGCAGCGTAGCGGGTACGGGAGATACGCAGTATTTT CASSVAGTGDTQYF
TRBJ2-5 TRBV25-1 TRBD2 NA TGTGCCAGCACCCCTTGGGGGGGAGGGGAAGAGACCCAGTACTTC CASTPWGGGEETQYF
TRBJ1-5 TRBV28 TRBD1 NA TGTGCCAGCAGTTTCGGCAGGGGGGATCAGCCCCAGCATTTT CASSFGRGDQPQHF
TRBJ1-4 TRBV6-5 NA NA TGTGCCAGCAGTTTTCGGGGGAGCGAAAAACTGTTTTTT CASSFRGSEKLFF
TRBJ1-5 TRBV28 NA NA TGTGCCAGCAGTTTATGGTCGCGGGACAGCAATCAGCCCCAGCATTTT CASSLWSRDSNQPQHF
TRBJ1-5 TRBV30 NA NA TGTGCCTGGAGTGGGCAGGGTGGTCAGCCCCAGCATTTT CAWSGQGGQPQHF
TRBJ2-7 TRBV6-5 TRBD2 NA TGTGCCAGCCGTACGGGCGGGAGCTATTACGAGCAGTACTTC CASRTGGSYYEQYF
TRBJ2-7 TRBV18 NA NA TGTGCCAGCTCACCACGGTCAGAAGTCTACGAGCAGTACTTC CASSPRSEVYEQYF
TRBJ2-5 TRBV27 NA NA TGTGCCAGCAGTTTTTTGGGGGGATCCCAAGAGACCCAGTACTTC CASSFLGGSQETQYF
TRBJ1-2 TRBV30 NA NA TGTGCCTGGAGTCCACAGCCAAACTATGGCTACACCTTC CAWSPQPNYGYTF
TRBJ2-1 TRBV19 NA NA TGTGCCAGTAGTGCCCGACTAGGGGTTGAGCAGTTCTTC CASSARLGVEQFF
TRBJ1-1 TRBV15 NA NA TGTGCCACCAGCAGAGATCGTATGTTGGGAGGGACAGAAGCTTTCTTT CATSRDRMLGGTEAFF
TRBJ1-5 TRBV30 NA NA TGTGCCTGGAGTGTAGGGGGGGCACACAATCAGCCCCAGCATTTT CAWSVGGAHNQPQHF
TRBJ2-5 TRBV4-2 TRBD2 NA TGTGCCAGCAGCCGTACTCCCGGGGGGAACTTCCAAGAGACCCAGTACTTC CASSRTPGGNFQETQYF
TRBJ2-7 TRBV6-6 TRBD1 NA TGTGCCAGCAGTCGAGGGACAGGGGGCTATTCCTACGAGCAGTACTTC CASSRGTGGYSYEQYF
TRBJ1-1 TRBV5-6 NA NA TGTGCCAGCAGCTTGGGTTCGGGTTTGAACACTGAAGCTTTCTTT CASSLGSGLNTEAFF
TRBJ2-1 TRBV7-2 NA NA TGTGCCAGCAGGGGCGCAGGTGTCCATGAGCAGTTCTTC CASRGAGVHEQFF
TRBJ2-1 TRBV2 TRBD1 NA TGTGCCAGCAGTGAAGCGCTTCGAGGGACAGGGGAGGGTAATGAGCAGTTCTTC CASSEALRGTGEGNEQFF
TRBJ1-4 TRBV6-6 TRBD1 NA TGTGCCAGCAGTTTACAGGGGGCTCTGTTTTTT CASSLQGALFF
TRBJ2-7 TRBV6-5 TRBD1 NA TGTGCCAGCAGATACCTTGGGACAGGGCCAAACGAGCAGTACTTC CASRYLGTGPNEQYF
TRBJ2-7 TRBV27 TRBD1 few TGTGCCAGCAGTACAGGGGACAGGTTGAGGGAGCAGTACTTC CASSTGDRLREQYF
TRBJ2-7 TRBV30 TRBD2 NA TGTGCCTGGAGTGTAGGGCTAGCGGGAACGGATTTTACCTACGAGCAGTACTTC CAWSVGLAGTDFTYEQYF
TRBJ1-1 TRBV5-1 NA NA TGCGCCAGCAGCTTGGCGGGGGGCGGCCTGAGGACTGAAGCTTTCTTT CASSLAGGGLRTEAFF
TRBJ2-4 TRBV7-2 TRBD2 NA TGTGCCAGCAGCTTAGCAGGCCTAGCGGGAGGGCCGACCAAAAACATTCAGTACTTC CASSLAGLAGGPTKNIQYF
TRBJ1-2 TRBV30 TRBD1 NA TGTGCACAGCAACTGGACAGGGGAAATGGCTACACCTTC CAQQLDRGNGYTF
TRBJ2-7 TRBV28 NA once TGTGCCAGCAGATCGGTCAACTTCCTTTACGAGCAGTACTTC CASRSVNFLYEQYF
TRBJ1-2 TRBV4-1 TRBD1 NA TGCGCCAGCAGCCAAGGACAGGGGGAATTTGGCTATGGCTACACCTTC CASSQGQGEFGYGYTF
TRBJ1-5 TRBV6-1 NA once TGTGCCAGCATCGCGGAACAGGCTTATCAGCCCCAGCATTTT CASIAEQAYQPQHF
TRBJ2-6 TRBV7-2 NA once TGTGCCAGCAGCCGGTTTGCTGGGGCCAACGTCCTGACTTTC CASSRFAGANVLTF